This is a list of T cell receptor beta chains from one sample in a study of response to subunit inactivated influenza vaccine. TCRdb independently ran MiXCR on the RT-PCR reads; one entry per CDR3 protein. This table holds around 520,000 distinct CDR3 sequences, about 25% found once. The source material was CD4+ T cells sorted from PBMCs, sampled approximately 5 days after vaccination. The receptors shown here come from a man in his fifties who received an inactivated influenza vaccine. CDR3s include the opening cysteine and the closing phenylalanine or tryptophan. D genes are given only for firm matches. The size field is filled for only some rows; it gives once, few, many or a size class.

J gene | V gene | D gene | clone size | CDR3 protein | CDR3 DNA
TRBJ2-1 | TRBV11-1 | TRBD2 | many | CASSLPFRLAGEQGEQFF | TGTGCCAGCAGCTTACCCTTCAGACTAGCGGGGGAACAGGGGGAGCAGTTCTTC
TRBJ1-1 | TRBV10-1 | TRBD1 | - | CASSHGQGETEAFF | TGCGCCAGCAGCCACGGACAGGGGGAAACTGAAGCTTTCTTT
TRBJ2-2 | TRBV4-3 | - | few | CASSPAAHTGELFF | TGCGCCAGCAGTCCGGCGGCCCACACCGGGGAGCTGTTTTTT
TRBJ1-2 | TRBV10-3 | - | - | CAISEGWGPNYGYTF | TGTGCCATCAGTGAAGGATGGGGTCCAAACTATGGCTACACCTTC
TRBJ2-3 | TRBV5-1 | TRBD2 | - | CAPRRGGRGDTQYF | TGCGCCCCCAGGCGGGGGGGCCGAGGAGATACGCAGTATTTT
TRBJ2-7 | TRBV28 | - | once | CASSFSPGNDEQYF | TGTGCCAGCAGTTTTTCGCCGGGAAACGACGAGCAGTACTTC
TRBJ2-6 | TRBV11-2 | TRBD1 | - | CASSRPDRGRRTTGANVLTF | TGTGCCAGCAGCAGGCCGGACAGGGGGAGAAGAACGACTGGGGCCAACGTCCTGACTTTC
TRBJ2-1 | TRBV20-1 | - | - | CRGLESDEQFF | TGCAGAGGGCTAGAGTCCGATGAGCAGTTCTTC
TRBJ2-7 | TRBV7-2 | - | once | CASSLAPVTGRANEQYF | TGTGCCAGCAGCTTAGCCCCCGTTACAGGGAGGGCCAACGAGCAGTACTTC
TRBJ1-4 | TRBV7-2 | - | - | CASSSEAGALFF | TGTGCCAGCAGCTCCGAGGCGGGCGCGCTGTTTTTT
TRBJ1-1 | TRBV28 | - | few | CAGGGRNTEAFF | TGTGCCGGCGGGGGGCGCAACACTGAAGCTTTCTTT
TRBJ2-3 | TRBV7-2 | - | few | CASSFARPTDTQYF | TGTGCCAGCAGCTTCGCTAGACCCACAGATACGCAGTATTTT
TRBJ1-5 | TRBV20-1 | - | - | CSARAFVAGASPQHF | TGCAGTGCTAGAGCTTTTGTAGCCGGAGCCAGCCCCCAGCATTTT
TRBJ2-2 | TRBV15 | TRBD1 | - | CATSRDRGLGTGELFF | TGTGCCACCAGCAGAGATAGGGGGCTTGGCACCGGGGAGCTGTTTTTT
TRBJ2-7 | TRBV7-2 | - | - | CASSYTGRIYEQYF | TGTGCCAGCAGTTATACAGGGAGAATCTACGAGCAGTACTTC
TRBJ2-5 | TRBV5-1 | - | - | CASSYGRASSEETQYF | TGCGCCAGCAGCTATGGAAGGGCTAGCTCAGAAGAGACCCAGTACTTC
TRBJ2-1 | TRBV29-1 | - | few | CSVEDAGNEQFF | TGCAGCGTTGAAGACGCTGGTAATGAGCAGTTCTTC
TRBJ2-4 | TRBV20-1 | - | few | CSATGVQNIQYF | TGCAGTGCTACAGGGGTCCAAAACATTCAGTACTTC
TRBJ2-3 | TRBV20-1 | TRBD2 | - | CSATGTSGSADTQYF | TGCAGTGCTACCGGGACTAGCGGGAGCGCAGATACGCAGTATTTT
TRBJ1-2 | TRBV9 | - | - | CASSVEPGGGYTF | TGTGCCAGCAGCGTCGAACCCGGGGGTGGCTACACCTTC
TRBJ2-1 | TRBV20-1 | - | - | CSAPSGVAVDNEQFF | TGCAGTGCTCCCTCGGGGGTAGCGGTTGACAATGAGCAGTTCTTC